This T cell receptor beta chain was sequenced for a study of shared clonotypes between healthy human individuals. At the level of the study: The study drew on two women and three men aged 18 to 49 as donors.

As concerns this clone: What it recognizes is unknown.

General study results and limits: Richness estimates generally favored naive over memory subsets. The authors expected sequencing depth to affect clonotype sharing among donors.

Several immunoSEQ plates received, in even portions, the genomic DNA of each subset. TCRdb keeps only in-frame clones here, not all; method: immunoSEQ multiplex PCR. The table records 1.5 million to 1.9 million clones, 98% of them present only once. The sequenced sample was naive CD4+ T cells sorted from blood. The sample's subset: CD45RA+ positively selected. This TCR derives from a man aged 30 to 45 in good health.

CDR3 protein: CASSEGTGLVQYF. In nucleotides, the CDR3 is TGTGCCAGCAGTGAAGGGACAGGGCTAGTGCAGTACTTC. V usage is TRBV6-1 and J usage is TRBJ2-7; 8 bases map to TRBD1. Germline lookup yields CDR1 MNHNS and CDR2 SASEGT. This CDR3 is 13 amino acids long. With V trimmed by 1 base and J by 9 bases, 5 bases remained unmatched.